Below, 25 T cell receptor beta chains from the same sample are listed, as sequenced in a study of blood T cell repertoires in COVID-19. Measured with immunoSEQ multiplex PCR; TCRdb has only the in-frame clones, and not every one. The sample records fewer than 250,000 clones, approximately 90% being singletons. The source material was peripheral blood. These receptors originate from a man in his sixties with COVID-19, enrolled during active disease.

This chain links TRBV5-1 with TRBJ2-7; TRBD2 agrees at 7 bases. CDR3 length: 14 amino acids. Germline CDR1 and CDR2: SGHRS and YFSETQ. V lost 5 bases, J lost 2 bases, and 7 bases stayed unmatched. The CDR3 coding sequence is TGCGCCAGCAGTTGGGGGGGGACCACCTACGAGCAGTACTTC. This encodes CASSWGGTTYEQYF.

The V and J genes are TRBV18 and TRBJ1-1; no clear D gene. The germline V gene has CDR1 KGHSH and CDR2 LQKENI. V was cut by 3 bases and J by 2 bases, with 7 bases left in between. The CDR3 spans 13 residues. The CDR3 nucleotides read TGTGCCAGCTCACCCCGAGTTAACACTGAAGCTTTCTTT. This translates into CASSPRVNTEAFF.

CDR3 protein: CASNSKGSGNEKLFF. The CDR3 coding sequence is TGTGCCAGCAACTCGAAGGGATCGGGGAATGAAAAACTGTTTTTT. V is TRBV27 and J is TRBJ1-4; no clear D gene. Germline V gives CDR1 MNHEY, CDR2 SMNVEV (reference sequence). Trimming took 7 bases from V and 5 from J, leaving 17 bases between them. There are 15 residues in the CDR3.

CDR3 coding DNA: TGTGCCAGCAGCTCCGCGGGAGGACGCGAGCAGTACTTC. Translating it yields CASSSAGGREQYF. The gene calls are TRBV7-2 and TRBJ2-7; 8 nucleotides align to TRBD2. The CDR3 is 13 residues long. Looked up from germline, CDR1 is SGHTA and CDR2 is FQGNSA. V trimming: 4 bases; J trimming: 6 bases; junction bases outside the gene matches: 5.

Only one count was recorded for this clone. The chain joins TRBV20-1 to TRBJ2-3; D is undetermined. This CDR3 is built from 14 residues. Per germline, CDR1 DFQATT and CDR2 SNEGSKA (reference sequence). The V end lost 3 bases, the J end lost 0 bases, and 10 bases lay between the germline ends. DNA of the CDR3: TGCAGTGCTAGTTCAGGTATTAGCACAGATACGCAGTATTTT. Translating it yields CSASSGISTDTQYF.

The chain is built from TRBV30 and TRBJ2-1; the D is unclear. Per germline, CDR1 GTSNPN and CDR2 SVGIG (reference sequence). V gave up 3 bases and J gave up 9 bases, with 12 bases separating them. The CDR3 extends over 12 amino acids. CDR3 sequence: CAWRRTLGEQFF. The CDR3 DNA follows: TGTGCCTGGAGAAGAACCCTAGGTGAGCAGTTCTTC.

V gene TRBV3-1 (or the pseudogene TRBV3-2) combines with J gene TRBJ1-6; 8 bases are shared with TRBD1. This CDR3 is 16 amino acids long. The ends lost 3 bases at V and 7 bases at J; junction bases unmatched: 8. Per the germline V gene, CDR1 is LGHDT and CDR2 is YNNKEL (reference sequence). The CDR3: CASSHSMGQVNSPLHF. In DNA form, the CDR3 reads TGTGCCAGCAGCCACAGTATGGGACAGGTCAATTCACCCCTCCACTTT.

In this sample, this clone turned up a few times. The V gene is TRBV19, the J gene TRBJ2-7, with a possible D match to TRBD2 (6 bases). This CDR3 is 13 amino acids long. The germline V gene has CDR1 LNHDA and CDR2 SQIVND (reference sequence). Trimming cost V 6 bases and J 5 bases, with 14 bases left between them. CDR3 residues: CASSTTGRNEQYF. CDR3 sequence (DNA): TGTGCCAGTAGCACGACTGGGAGGAACGAGCAGTACTTC.

The J gene is TRBJ2-7, the V gene TRBV3-1 (or the pseudogene TRBV3-2); 7 positions agree with TRBD1. Germline CDR1 and CDR2: LGHDT and YNNKEL (reference sequence). Trimming removed 1 base from V and 0 bases from J; junction bases left unmatched: 3. The CDR3 runs 15 residues. In DNA, the CDR3 is TGTGCCAGCAGCCAAGGTGCAGGGGGCTCCTACGAGCAGTACTTC. It is translated as CASSQGAGGSYEQYF.

The CDR3 spells CASSAGTRGPNTIYF. CDR3 sequence (DNA): TGCGCCAGCAGTGCGGGGACCCGGGGACCGAACACCATATATTTT. The genes are TRBV5-1 and TRBJ1-3, with TRBD1 as a possible D gene (5 bases). V was shortened by 5 bases and J by 7 bases, with 19 bases between the two germline ends. The germline gives CDR1 SGHRS, CDR2 YFSETQ. The CDR3 has 15 residues.

This clone was seen more than once but under ten times. V usage is TRBV19 and J usage is TRBJ2-3; TRBD2 aligns across 8 bases. Germline CDR1 and CDR2: LNHDA and SQIVND (reference sequence). The CDR3 runs 15 residues. With V trimmed by 5 bases and J by 2 bases, 6 bases remained unmatched. The CDR3 here is CASSGLAGITDTQYF. DNA of the CDR3: TGTGCCAGTAGTGGATTAGCGGGGATCACAGATACGCAGTATTTT.

J is TRBJ2-2 and V is TRBV23-1; perhaps TRBD1 as D (6 bases). TRBV23-1 is annotated as an ORF whose role is uncertain. The CDR3 spans 17 residues. Trimming stripped 3 bases from V and 2 bases from J, with 16 bases between. Here the CDR3 DNA reads TGCGCCAGCAGTCATCGGACCGGGACAAGCAACACCGGGGAGCTGTTTTTT. Translating gives CASSHRTGTSNTGELFF.

The rearrangement links TRBV4-3 to TRBJ1-1; tentative D call: TRBD1 (6 bases). The germline CDR1 and CDR2 sequences are LGHNA and YSLEER. The CDR3 is made up of 13 amino acids. Trimming shortened V by 5 bases and J by 4 bases, and 11 bases separated the two germline ends. This CDR3 reads CASSMTGSTEAFF. CDR3 nucleotides: TGCGCCAGCAGCATGACAGGATCCACTGAAGCTTTCTTT.

This clone occurred a few times. V and J are TRBV5-1 and TRBJ2-2; a weak D match, TRBD1 (5 bases). The ends were cut back, 0 bases at V and 3 bases at J, with 15 bases in the middle. Looked up from germline, CDR1 is SGHRS and CDR2 is YFSETQ. The CDR3 has 17 residues. The CDR3 sequence is CASSLASTGRYTGELFF. In nucleotides, the CDR3 is TGCGCCAGCAGCTTGGCCTCAACAGGCAGGTACACCGGGGAGCTGTTTTTT.

V usage is TRBV15 and J usage is TRBJ1-6; no definite D call. V shed 0 bases and J shed 0 bases, with 12 bases lying between them. Germline V gene data show CDR1 as LNHNV and CDR2 as YYDKDF (reference sequence). The CDR3 covers 18 residues. The CDR3: CATSREGTGSSYNSPLHF. The CDR3 nucleotides read TGTGCCACCAGCAGAGAAGGAACGGGGAGCTCCTATAATTCACCCCTCCACTTT.

The chain is built from TRBV27 and TRBJ1-6; D might be TRBD1 (6 bases). The ends were cut back, 6 bases at V and 0 bases at J, with 12 bases in the middle. Per germline, CDR1 MNHEY and CDR2 SMNVEV (reference sequence). This CDR3 contains 16 residues. As DNA, the CDR3 is TGTGCCAGCAGCGGACAGCTGAGCTCCTATAATTCACCCCTCCACTTT. This gives the protein CASSGQLSSYNSPLHF.

V and J are TRBV20-1 and TRBJ1-1; D perhaps matches TRBD1 (6 bases). CDR3 length equals 11 residues. Per germline, CDR1 DFQATT and CDR2 SNEGSKA (reference sequence). V was shortened by 6 bases and J by 6 bases, with 11 bases between the two germline ends. DNA for the CDR3: TGCAGTGCCGGGGGGGCCGCTGAAGCTTTCTTT. This encodes CSAGGAAEAFF.

CDR3 protein: CSASKGGAGSYNEQFF. The CDR3 bases are TGCAGTGCTAGTAAAGGGGGCGCGGGATCCTACAATGAGCAGTTCTTC. J is TRBJ2-1 and V is TRBV20-1, with D perhaps matching TRBD1 (7 bases). Germline lookup yields CDR1 DFQATT and CDR2 SNEGSKA (reference sequence). The V end lost 3 bases, the J end lost 1 base, and 16 bases lay between the germline ends. CDR3 size: 16 residues.

J is TRBJ2-7 and V is TRBV3-1 (or the pseudogene TRBV3-2), with TRBD2 matching 7 bases. Germline CDR1 is LGHDT and CDR2 is YNNKEL (reference sequence). With 5 bases clipped from V and 3 bases from J, the junction kept 4 bases outside the gene matches. This CDR3 spans 13 amino acids. The CDR3 nucleotides read TGTGCCAGCAGCAATAGCGGGCGCTACGAGCAGTACTTC. Protein sequence: CASSNSGRYEQYF.

This clone has just one count. The gene calls are TRBV5-8 and TRBJ2-1; possible D gene TRBD1, 6 bases. The germline V gene encodes CDR1 SGHTS and CDR2 YDEGEE. The CDR3 spans 11 residues. V was cut by 5 bases and J by 10 bases, with 10 bases left in between. DNA of the CDR3: TGTGCCAGCAGGCTGGACAGAGAGCAGTTCTTC. This gives the protein CASRLDREQFF.

The V call is TRBV29-1, the J call TRBJ1-2, with 8 bases fitting TRBD1. V dropped 6 bases and J dropped 2; count of bases not matched to a gene: 17. The CDR3 loop spans 17 amino acids. CDR1 is SQVTM, CDR2 ANQGSEA, per germline. The CDR3 nucleotides are TGCAGCGTCTCAGGGACAGGCCCCTACAGGCTGAACTATGGCTACACCTTC. As protein: CSVSGTGPYRLNYGYTF.

This clone is a singleton in its sample. V is TRBV3-1 (or the pseudogene TRBV3-2) and J is TRBJ2-7, with a tentative D call TRBD1 (6 bases). Germline loops: CDR1 LGHDT, CDR2 YNNKEL (reference sequence). The V end lost 2 bases, the J end lost 0 bases, and 17 bases lay between the germline ends. The CDR3 has 17 residues. The CDR3 loop is CASSQTPRTGLSYEQYF. The DNA for the CDR3 is TGTGCCAGCAGCCAAACGCCACGAACAGGGCTCTCCTACGAGCAGTACTTC.

This sequence joins TRBV28 and TRBJ1-1; TRBD1 aligns across 9 bases. Germline CDR1 and CDR2: MDHEN and SYDVKM. The CDR3 runs 17 residues. Trimming took 3 bases from V and 1 from J; bases not matched to a gene: 9. For the CDR3, the DNA is TGTGCCAGCAGTTTCGAGGGACAGGGCCGGGGGAACACTGAAGCTTTCTTT. Its protein is CASSFEGQGRGNTEAFF.

This chain links TRBV4-1 with TRBJ2-7; TRBD2 agrees at 14 bases. Germline V CDR1 and CDR2: MGHRA, YSYEKL. The CDR3 consists of 15 residues. J gave up 7 bases and V 4 bases, and 6 bases lay outside the gene matches. The CDR3 DNA reads TGCGCCAGCAGCCCGGGACTAGCGGGGGAACGGGAGCAGTACTTC. Protein: CASSPGLAGEREQYF.

This clone was detected only once. This chain connects TRBV3-1 (or the pseudogene TRBV3-2) to TRBJ2-1, with D possibly matching TRBD1 (5 bases). From germline, CDR1 is LGHDT and CDR2 YNNKEL (reference sequence). Trimming removed 0 bases from V and 11 bases from J, with 14 bases in between. The length of the CDR3 is 14 residues. DNA of the CDR3: TGTGCCAGCAGCCAAGACGACAGATTTTCACAGCAGTTCTTC. It encodes CASSQDDRFSQQFF.